The 21 T cell receptor beta chains listed next were all sequenced from one sample in a study of T cell changes during pregnancy in multiple sclerosis. Measured with immunoSEQ multiplex PCR; TCRdb has only the in-frame clones, and not every one. The profile shows 85,000 to 90,000 clones, about 94% of them singletons. Specimen: peripheral blood, collected after pregnancy. All receptors derive from a female donor in good health, enrolled as a control in a pregnancy study.

This chain links TRBV4-2 with TRBJ2-1, with D maybe TRBD2 (5 bases). Trimming left V 0 bases short and J 12 bases short, with 12 bases between. This CDR3 is built from 13 residues. The germline CDR1 and CDR2 sequences are LGHNA and YNFKEQ. The CDR3 nucleotides are TGTGCCAGCAGCCAAGATAACGAGAGGGTGCAGTTCTTC. This translates into CASSQDNERVQFF.

This clone was found once. The chain joins TRBV2 to TRBJ1-5; the match to TRBD1 covers 7 bases. J lost 11 bases, V lost 6 bases, and 22 bases had no gene match. Germline CDR1 reads SNHLY; CDR2 reads FYNNEI. This CDR3 spans 17 amino acids. CDR3 in amino acids: CASSPGRDSLSSRSQHF. The CDR3, as DNA: TGTGCCAGCAGCCCTGGGCGGGACAGCCTCTCTTCGAGGTCCCAGCATTTT. Together with reference TRBV2 and TRBJ1-5, the CDR3 gives the full variable domain: EPEVTQTPSHQVTQMGQEVILRCVPISNHLYFYWYRQILGQKVEFLVSFYNNEISEKSEIFDDQFSVERPDGSNFTLKIRSTKLEDSAMYFCASSPGRDSLSSRSQHFGDGTRLSIL.

For the CDR3, the DNA is TGTGCCAGCAGTTCTCGGGGAGGCGATACGCAGTATTTT. This translates into CASSSRGGDTQYF. The rearrangement joins TRBV6-5 to TRBJ2-3, with D possibly being TRBD2 (6 bases). Germline V lookup: CDR1 MNHEY, CDR2 SVGAGI. V was trimmed by 4 bases and J by 6 bases, leaving 11 bases between them. The CDR3 extends over 13 amino acids.

V gene TRBV7-8 combines with J gene TRBJ1-5, with 8 nucleotides matching TRBD1. This CDR3 comprises 19 residues. V was clipped by 2 bases and J by 0 bases; unmatched bases: 12. Germline lookup yields CDR1 SGHVS and CDR2 FQNEAQ. The CDR3: CASSLQSGGGKISNQPQHF. For the CDR3, the DNA is TGTGCCAGCAGCTTACAGTCAGGGGGCGGTAAAATTAGCAATCAGCCCCAGCATTTT.

The J gene is TRBJ1-2, the V gene TRBV7-9; 7 bases are shared with TRBD1. V gave up 1 base and J gave up 3 bases; unmatched junction bases: 2. Per the germline V gene, CDR1 is SEHNR and CDR2 is FQNEAQ (reference sequence). This CDR3 is 14 amino acids long. The CDR3: CASSLVGTDYGYTF. For the CDR3, the DNA is TGTGCCAGCAGCTTAGTCGGGACAGACTATGGCTACACCTTC.

The chain links TRBV19 to TRBJ2-1; a weak D match, TRBD2 (7 bases). Germline loops: CDR1 LNHDA, CDR2 SQIVND (reference sequence). V was shortened by 5 bases and J by 5 bases, with 16 bases between the two germline ends. This CDR3 has 15 amino acids. The DNA for the CDR3 is TGTGCCAGTAGTCTAAAGGGGGGGAAGCACAATGAGCAGTTCTTC. It translates to CASSLKGGKHNEQFF.

V and J are TRBV6-1 and TRBJ2-1; 11 nucleotides match TRBD2. Losses at the gene ends were 0 bases for V and 7 bases for J; bases not matched to a gene: 8. The CDR3 covers 17 residues. Germline CDR1 and CDR2: MNHNS and SASEGT. The CDR3 sequence: CASSEALTSGKGNEQFF. The DNA of the CDR3 is TGTGCCAGCAGTGAAGCCTTGACTAGCGGGAAAGGGAATGAGCAGTTCTTC.

This chain connects TRBV5-4 to TRBJ1-1; possible D gene TRBD1, 5 bases. CDR1 and CDR2 (germline): SGHNT, YYREEE (reference sequence). The CDR3 totals 14 residues. V gave up 4 bases and J gave up 3 bases, with 13 bases separating them. The CDR3 DNA reads TGTGCCAGCAGCCCTGCGGGGCGCGACACTGAAGCTTTCTTT. This encodes CASSPAGRDTEAFF.

This rearrangement joins TRBV5-1 to TRBJ1-4; D not certain. Trimming removed 0 bases from V and 8 bases from J, with 14 bases in between. Germline V gene sequence: CDR1 SGHRS, CDR2 YFSETQ. The CDR3 spans 15 residues. CDR3 loop: CASSLALGRWEKLFF. In nucleotides, the CDR3 is TGCGCCAGCAGCTTGGCGCTCGGTCGTTGGGAAAAACTGTTTTTT.

The chain combines TRBV9 with TRBJ1-1; a possible D gene is TRBD1 (5 bases). Germline V gene lookup returns CDR1 SGDLS and CDR2 YYNGEE. The CDR3 runs to 13 residues. The V gene lost 4 bases and the J gene lost 4 bases, with 11 bases spanning the gap. The chain's CDR3 is CASSRGGVTEAFF. Written as DNA, the CDR3 is TGTGCCAGCAGCCGCGGGGGTGTCACTGAAGCTTTCTTT.

This chain joins TRBV5-5 and TRBJ2-3; possible D gene TRBD2, 6 bases. This CDR3 has 16 residues. V lost 3 bases and J lost 1, with 15 bases in between. From germline, CDR1 is SGHKS and CDR2 YYEKEE (reference sequence). CDR3 region: CASSSGKGGGTDTQYF. The CDR3 DNA reads TGTGCCAGCAGCTCTGGTAAGGGAGGTGGCACAGATACGCAGTATTTT.

This clone appeared a single time. The rearrangement uses TRBV6-6 and TRBJ1-5, with a tentative D call TRBD1 (5 bases). This CDR3 has 16 residues. Germline V gives CDR1 MNHNY, CDR2 SVGAGI (reference sequence). Trimming removed 0 bases at V and 1 base at J, with 10 bases between. The CDR3 is CASSYSGGDSNQPQHF. CDR3 bases: TGTGCCAGCAGTTACTCGGGAGGGGACAGCAATCAGCCCCAGCATTTT.

V usage is TRBV19 and J usage is TRBJ2-7, with D perhaps TRBD1 (7 bases). Germline CDR1 reads LNHDA; CDR2 reads SQIVND (reference sequence). V was pared by 5 bases and J by 3 bases, with 14 bases between. CDR3 length: 14 amino acids. The CDR3 spells CASSAGGQSYEQYF. The CDR3 DNA follows: TGTGCCAGTAGTGCAGGGGGGCAAAGCTACGAGCAGTACTTC.

The chain is built from TRBV27 and TRBJ2-3, with D tentatively TRBD2 (6 bases). Germline CDR1 is MNHEY and CDR2 is SMNVEV (reference sequence). The CDR3 totals 15 residues. Trimming left V 1 base short and J 4 bases short, with 12 bases between. CDR3 amino acids: CASSLYAGRPDTQYF. As DNA, the CDR3 is TGTGCCAGCAGTTTATATGCGGGACGTCCAGATACGCAGTATTTT.

The chain uses TRBV21-1 and TRBJ1-1; TRBD1, the table's D call, was not compared with the DNA. TRBV21-1 is termed a pseudogene. This CDR3 region has 14 residues. The CDR3 region has the DNA TGTGCCAGCAGATACAGGGGGCGGTGCACTGAAGCTTTCTTT. Its translation is CASRYRGRCTEAFF.

This sequence joins TRBV7-2 and TRBJ2-5, with D possibly TRBD2 on 6 matching bases. The V end lost 8 bases, the J end lost 3 bases, and 10 bases lay between the germline ends. The germline gives CDR1 SGHTA, CDR2 FQGNSA. This CDR3 contains 12 residues. CDR3 sequence (DNA): TGTGCCAGCGGGCCGGGAGAAGAGACCCAGTACTTC. This encodes CASGPGEETQYF.

The chain joins TRBV4-2 to TRBJ2-7; 11 bases line up with TRBD2. Germline V gene sequence: CDR1 LGHNA, CDR2 YNFKEQ. The CDR3 consists of 16 residues. V dropped 1 base and J dropped 1; count of bases not matched to a gene: 3. In nucleotides, the CDR3 is TGTGCCAGCAGCCAAGGGGGGACTAGCGGATCCTACGAGCAGTACTTC. It codes for CASSQGGTSGSYEQYF.

The chain is built from TRBV28 and TRBJ2-2, with 8 bases identical to TRBD1. Germline CDR1 and CDR2: MDHEN and SYDVKM. V shed 4 bases and J 2 bases; nucleotides not matched to a gene: 6. This CDR3 has 16 residues. CDR3: CASSSDRGYNTGELFF. DNA for the CDR3: TGTGCCAGCAGTTCCGACAGGGGATATAACACCGGGGAGCTGTTTTTT.

This rearrangement joins TRBV13 to TRBJ2-6, with D possibly TRBD1 on 6 matching bases. The V and J ends lost 6 bases and 2 bases respectively, with 11 bases between them. CDR1 and CDR2 (germline): PRHDT, FYEKMQ (reference sequence). This CDR3 spans 15 amino acids. DNA for the CDR3: TGTGCCAGCAGTCGAACAGGGCCTGGGGCCAACGTCCTGACTTTC. Its protein is CASSRTGPGANVLTF.

In its sample, this clone was seen once. This chain joins TRBV5-1 and TRBJ2-3; tentatively, D is TRBD2 (6 bases). The CDR3 spans 15 residues. Trimming stripped 5 bases from V and 2 bases from J, with 15 bases between. Per the germline V gene, CDR1 is SGHRS and CDR2 is YFSETQ. The CDR3 region has the DNA TGCGCCAGCAGGGGGGGTACGAGCACCACAGATACGCAGTATTTT. It encodes CASRGGTSTTDTQYF.

The V gene is TRBV7-2, the J gene TRBJ2-7; 9 bases line up with TRBD1. CDR3 length: 16 residues. CDR1 and CDR2 (germline): SGHTA, FQGNSA. After removal of 4 bases from V and 7 bases from J, the junction contained 14 bases not matched to a gene. The CDR3 is CASSWVPGTGTGEQYF. CDR3 nucleotide sequence: TGTGCCAGCAGCTGGGTTCCTGGGACAGGGACGGGGGAGCAGTACTTC.